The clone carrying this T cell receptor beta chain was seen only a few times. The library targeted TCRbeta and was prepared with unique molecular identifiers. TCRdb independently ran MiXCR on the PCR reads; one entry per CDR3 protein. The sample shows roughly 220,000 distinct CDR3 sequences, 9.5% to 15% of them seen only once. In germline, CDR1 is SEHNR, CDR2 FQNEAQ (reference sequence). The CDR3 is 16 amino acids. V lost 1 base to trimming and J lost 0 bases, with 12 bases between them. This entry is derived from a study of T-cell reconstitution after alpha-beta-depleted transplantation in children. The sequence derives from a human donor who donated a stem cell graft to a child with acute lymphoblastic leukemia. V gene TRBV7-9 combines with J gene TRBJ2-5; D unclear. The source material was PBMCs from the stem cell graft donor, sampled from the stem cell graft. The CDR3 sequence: CASSLGAVKYQETQYF. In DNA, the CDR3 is TGTGCCAGCAGCTTAGGGGCAGTGAAGTACCAAGAGACCCAGTACTTC.